These 19 T cell receptor beta chains were sequenced from one sample in a study of T cells in Graves' hyperthyroidism and ophthalmopathy. Researchers took RNA transcripts and amplified the TCR beta CDR3 regions from them. Carried out on the TCR CDR3, a first-round RT-PCR used the HTBI primer set. TCRdb re-derived calls from the multiplex PCR reads in MiXCR, one entry per CDR3 protein. This sample carries about 280,000 distinct CDR3 sequences, under 30% of them seen once, and the ten largest clones take approximately 30%. The sequenced sample consisted of blood. All receptors come from a man aged 40-49 years with Graves' hyperthyroidism that later progressed to Graves' ophthalmopathy.

This clonotype was found many times. This chain uses TRBV3-1 with TRBJ1-1; possibly TRBD1 for D (6 bases). Trimming took 1 base from V and 0 from J, leaving 15 bases between them. Germline assignment: CDR1 LGHDT and CDR2 YNNKEL (reference sequence). The CDR3 sequence is 17 residues long. CDR3 sequence (DNA): TGTGCCAGCAGCCAAGGCGCCGGGACAAGGATGAACACTGAAGCTTTCTTT. It translates to CASSQGAGTRMNTEAFF.

At least ten counts were recorded for this clonotype. The CDR3 sequence is CAWSRTGTEAYEQYF. In DNA form, the CDR3 reads TGTGCCTGGAGTAGAACCGGGACTGAAGCCTACGAGCAGTACTTC. V is TRBV30 and J is TRBJ2-7, with D perhaps TRBD2 (6 bases). The CDR3 runs 15 residues. V was clipped by 2 bases and J by 2 bases, with 16 bases between them. Per the germline V gene, CDR1 is GTSNPN and CDR2 is SVGIG (reference sequence).

This clonotype was found many times. The chain links TRBV19 to TRBJ1-2; D remains unclear. The length of the CDR3 is 12 residues. Germline values: CDR1 LNHDA, CDR2 SQIVND (reference sequence). Trimming shortened V by 5 bases and J by 7 bases, and 11 bases separated the two germline ends. In DNA, the CDR3 is TGTGCCAGTAGTCCGCTGGGTCCTGGCTACACCTTC. Translated, it gives CASSPLGPGYTF.

This clonotype was counted at least ten times. The chain employs TRBV6-5 and TRBJ2-3; 7 bases fit TRBD2. The junction had 5 bases not matched to a gene; V was cut back by 2 bases and J by 3 bases. The CDR3 loop spans 15 amino acids. The germline V gene has CDR1 MNHEY and CDR2 SVGAGI. CDR3 DNA sequence: TGTGCCAGCAGTTACGGCGGGAGTAGAACAGATACGCAGTATTTT. This translates into CASSYGGSRTDTQYF.

In this sample, this clonotype turned up a few times. This rearrangement joins TRBV6-1 to TRBJ2-7; D might be TRBD1 or TRBD2, each matching 6 bases. The CDR3 contains 13 residues. Per the germline V gene, CDR1 is MNHNS and CDR2 is SASEGT. V was pared by 9 bases and J by 7 bases, with 19 bases between. Here the CDR3 reads CASSGTGAWEQYF. As DNA, the CDR3 is TGTGCCAGTTCCGGGACGGGGGCTTGGGAGCAGTACTTC.

This clonotype was detected ten times or more. V is TRBV20-1 and J is TRBJ2-2; 9 bases map to TRBD1. Trimming cost V 3 bases and J 7 bases; bases outside gene matches: 6. Germline CDR1 reads DFQATT; CDR2 reads SNEGSKA (reference sequence). The CDR3 has 14 amino acids. CDR3 in amino acids: CSARTGTGHGELFF. The DNA of the CDR3 is TGCAGTGCTAGGACCGGGACAGGGCACGGGGAGCTGTTTTTT.

This clonotype was seen many times. The CDR3 region is CASSSGVGELFF. As DNA, the CDR3 is TGTGCCAGCAGTTCAGGAGTCGGGGAGCTGTTTTTT. The gene calls are TRBV12-3 or TRBV12-4 and TRBJ2-2; D gene unclear. This CDR3 region has 12 residues. V lost 4 bases to trimming and J lost 7 bases, with 7 bases between them.

This clonotype has more than one count but fewer than ten. The CDR3 DNA is TGTGCCAGCAGTTCCTGGACATCGCGGAGGGGAGAAAATCCGGAAGAGACCCAGTACTTC. Translating it yields CASSSWTSRRGENPEETQYF. This sequence joins TRBV28 and TRBJ2-5, with a possible D match to TRBD2 (6 bases). The CDR3 runs to 20 residues. The germline gives CDR1 MDHEN, CDR2 SYDVKM. With 4 bases removed from V and 3 bases from J, the gap between germline ends came to 30 bases.

The chain recombines TRBV6-4 with TRBJ1-2, with TRBD1 as a possible D gene (5 bases). Trimming cost V 0 bases and J 4 bases, with 9 bases left between them. The CDR3 is made up of 14 amino acids. CDR1 MRHNA and CDR2 SNTAGT come from the germline V gene. The CDR3 DNA sequence: TGTGCCAGCAGTGACTCGCCGCAGGGCTATGGCTACACCTTC. Its translation is CASSDSPQGYGYTF.

This clonotype was seen at least ten times. CDR3 in DNA: TGCAGTGCTAGAGAGGGGGGGGACATTCAGTACTTC. This codes for CSAREGGDIQYF. The chain links TRBV20-1 to TRBJ2-4, with TRBD2 matching over 7 bases. V shed 0 bases, J shed 8 bases, and the junction held 1 base outside the gene matches. The CDR3 runs to 12 residues. Germline assignment: CDR1 DFQATT and CDR2 SNEGSKA (reference sequence).

This clonotype was seen many times. The chain combines TRBV3-1 with TRBJ2-5; 7 nucleotides agree with TRBD1. The CDR3 is 16 amino acids. Germline lookup yields CDR1 LGHDT and CDR2 YNNKEL (reference sequence). The J segment lost 5 bases and the V segment lost 2 bases, leaving 11 bases of the junction unmatched. The CDR3 loop is CASSQRGLRTGETQYF. The DNA for the CDR3 is TGTGCCAGCAGCCAACGTGGGTTACGGACAGGCGAGACCCAGTACTTC.

This clonotype was picked up many times. V usage is TRBV27 and J usage is TRBJ2-2, with D perhaps matching TRBD1 (5 bases). Trimming took off 7 bases at V and 5 bases at J, with 14 bases between the two ends. Germline V gives CDR1 MNHEY, CDR2 SMNVEV (reference sequence). This CDR3 has 14 amino acids. The CDR3 DNA follows: TGTGCCAGCACCCCACGAGACAGAACCGGGGAGCTGTTTTTT. It specifies CASTPRDRTGELFF.

The sample holds many counts of this clonotype. J is TRBJ1-1 and V is TRBV15; D is unclear. V gave up 5 bases and J gave up 2 bases, with 9 bases separating them. Germline-derived CDR1 and CDR2 are LNHNV and YYDKDF (reference sequence). The CDR3 loop spans 13 amino acids. CDR3 DNA: TGTGCCACCAGCCCCCGGGTAAACACTGAAGCTTTCTTT. Its translation: CATSPRVNTEAFF.

The chain links TRBV12-3 or TRBV12-4 to TRBJ2-2; D is undetermined. CDR3 size: 13 residues. V was clipped by 3 bases and J by 7 bases, with 9 bases between them. The CDR3 sequence: CASSFAPIGELFF. The CDR3 region has the DNA TGTGCCAGCAGTTTCGCCCCAATCGGGGAGCTGTTTTTT.

The chain combines TRBV28 with TRBJ2-5; weak D call: TRBD2 (6 bases). The length of the CDR3 is 14 residues. Trimming removed 1 base at V and 3 bases at J, with 9 bases between. Per the germline V gene, CDR1 is MDHEN and CDR2 is SYDVKM. The CDR3 nucleotides are TGTGCCAGCAGTTTATATCCGGGAGAAGAGACCCAGTACTTC. It yields the protein CASSLYPGEETQYF.

The chain is built from TRBV11-2 and TRBJ2-7; 9 bases map to TRBD2. V lost 4 bases to trimming and J lost 2 bases; unmatched junction nucleotides: 12. There are 17 residues in the CDR3. Germline CDR1 is SGHAT and CDR2 is FQNNGV. Written as DNA, the CDR3 is TGTGCCAGCAGCTGGGTTCGGGCGGGAGGGGAACCCTACGAGCAGTACTTC. Its protein is CASSWVRAGGEPYEQYF.

The table lists this clonotype with many counts. A read error is possible here, since a much larger clone lies one base away. The genes are TRBV12-3 or TRBV12-4 and TRBJ1-1; D not resolved. CDR3 length: 14 amino acids. V dropped 2 bases and J dropped 4 bases, with 11 bases sitting between them. The DNA for the CDR3 is TGTGCCAGCAGTTTAAATGGGCAGAGCACTGAAGCTTTCTTT. Translation gives CASSLNGQSTEAFF.

This clonotype was seen at least ten times. The CDR3 region is CASSAYSGGSGYTF. For the CDR3, the DNA is TGTGCCAGCAGTGCGTACTCAGGGGGCTCCGGCTACACCTTC. This chain uses TRBV12-3 or TRBV12-4 with TRBJ1-2, with 8 nucleotides matching TRBD1. This CDR3 contains 14 residues. V trimming: 5 bases; J trimming: 8 bases; junction bases outside the gene matches: 10.

This clonotype was counted a few times. This sequence joins TRBV12-3 or TRBV12-4 and TRBJ2-3, with a weak D call TRBD1 (5 bases). V was cut by 6 bases and J by 2 bases, with 15 bases left in between. The CDR3 totals 15 residues. The CDR3 DNA is TGTGCCAGCAGGGGCGCAGGGTTGTCCACAGATACGCAGTATTTT. It specifies CASRGAGLSTDTQYF.